Shown below are 28 T cell receptor beta chains from a single sample sequenced in a study of T cells expressing NK-cell markers. With the 5' RACE reads reprocessed, TCRdb shows one record per CDR3 protein and no DNA. Listed are about 450,000 distinct CDR3 sequences; roughly 8% falls within the top ten. Input material: blood T cells: a sorted CD56 or NKG2C T cell subset, CD4+ or CD8+ T cells, or bulk PBMC T cells (not recorded which). The origin of the receptors is a woman between 18 and 70 years old in good health.

The chain uses TRBV2 and TRBJ2-7. Looked up from germline, CDR1 is SNHLY and CDR2 is FYNNEI. The CDR3 contains 13 residues. This CDR3 reads CASLSGRLYEQYF.

The chain couples TRBV20-1 to TRBJ2-5; TCRdb returns TRBD2, unconfirmable since there is no DNA. The germline gives CDR1 DFQATT, CDR2 SNEGSKA (reference sequence). This CDR3 is built from 11 residues. This CDR3 is CSARVGPTQYF.

This chain uses TRBV7-9 with TRBJ1-5; TCRdb's D gene call, TRBD1, goes unchecked for lack of DNA. The CDR3 totals 18 residues. Germline CDR1 is SEHNR and CDR2 is FQNEAQ (reference sequence). CDR3 protein: CASSPLSGLSEGAQPQHF.

The V gene is TRBV28, the J gene TRBJ1-5. Germline loops: CDR1 MDHEN, CDR2 SYDVKM. This CDR3 region has 13 residues. This CDR3 is CASTAPNNQPQHF.

The V call is TRBV4-3, the J call TRBJ2-1; TCRdb names TRBD2, which stays unverified in the absence of DNA. Per the germline V gene, CDR1 is LGHNA and CDR2 is YSLEER. The length of the CDR3 is 16 residues. CDR3 residues: CASSQGASGNFNEQFF.

The chain links TRBV20-1 to TRBJ2-1; TCRdb names TRBD2, which stays unverified in the absence of DNA. The CDR3 is 15 residues long. Germline lookup yields CDR1 DFQATT and CDR2 SNEGSKA (reference sequence). The chain's CDR3 is CSARGAGGPHNEQFF.

This chain uses TRBV11-1 with TRBJ2-4; TCRdb's D gene call, TRBD2, goes unchecked for lack of DNA. The CDR3 consists of 17 residues. The germline CDR1 and CDR2 sequences are SGHAT and FQDESV (reference sequence). This CDR3 reads CASSGLAGNVAKNIQYF.

V is TRBV29-1 and J is TRBJ2-1; the TCRdb D gene call, TRBD2, has no DNA to confirm it. Per germline, CDR1 SQVTM and CDR2 ANQGSEA. The CDR3 runs to 13 residues. CDR3 protein: CSLGTSGYNEQFF.

The J gene is TRBJ2-5, the V gene TRBV30; TCRdb designates TRBD1, a call that cannot be tested without DNA. CDR1 and CDR2 from the germline V gene are GTSNPN and SVGIG (reference sequence). The CDR3 sequence is 13 residues long. The CDR3 loop reads CAWSVRPGETQYF.

The chain uses TRBV7-3 and TRBJ2-5; TCRdb's assignment of TRBD1 cannot be checked, as there is no DNA. Germline V gives CDR1 SGHTA, CDR2 FQGTGA. This CDR3 spans 15 amino acids. The CDR3 here is CASSPTPGFQETQYF.

The CDR3: CSARDLRGTSSYNEQFF. The chain combines TRBV20-1 with TRBJ2-1; absent DNA, TCRdb's TRBD1 call cannot be checked. This CDR3 has 17 residues. Germline values: CDR1 DFQATT, CDR2 SNEGSKA (reference sequence).

V is TRBV24-1 and J is TRBJ2-1; TCRdb gives TRBD1 as the D gene, but with no DNA this cannot be confirmed. The CDR3 spans 16 residues. Germline values: CDR1 KGHDR, CDR2 SFDVKD. The CDR3 spells CATSSSLGTASFEQFF.

This chain connects TRBV20-1 to TRBJ2-3; TCRdb indicates TRBD1, and absent DNA this call remains unverified. Germline assignment: CDR1 DFQATT and CDR2 SNEGSKA (reference sequence). The CDR3 runs to 17 residues. The CDR3 loop reads CSDYLQPGTTRTDTQYF.

The chain links TRBV4-3 to TRBJ2-3. This CDR3 is 18 amino acids long. In germline, CDR1 is LGHNA, CDR2 YSLEER. The chain's CDR3 is CASSQDLGLSTPTDTQYF.

The chain couples TRBV19 to TRBJ2-7; TCRdb's assignment of TRBD2 cannot be checked, as there is no DNA. The V gene's germline CDR1 is LNHDA and CDR2 SQIVND (reference sequence). This CDR3 contains 15 residues. CDR3 sequence: CASSILALSSYEQYF.

This chain uses TRBV20-1 with TRBJ2-1. CDR1 is DFQATT, CDR2 SNEGSKA, per germline (reference sequence). CDR3 size: 17 residues. The CDR3 is CSAVGFSSMRTYNEQFF.

This sequence joins TRBV10-3 and TRBJ2-3. This CDR3 has 14 amino acids. CDR1 is ENHRY, CDR2 SYGVKD, per germline. CDR3 region: CAISELASTDTQYF.

The rearrangement links TRBV7-6 to TRBJ2-1; the D gene TCRdb calls, TRBD2, cannot be checked with no DNA. Germline CDR1 SGHVS, CDR2 FNYEAQ. The CDR3 runs to 14 residues. This CDR3 reads CASSLESLGLLQFF.

The chain joins TRBV6-1 to TRBJ2-5; the D gene TCRdb calls, TRBD2, cannot be checked with no DNA. This CDR3 region has 13 residues. Germline loops: CDR1 MNHNS, CDR2 SASEGT. This CDR3 is CAIGGGYRETQYF.

The chain joins TRBV5-1 to TRBJ2-7; TCRdb names TRBD1, which stays unverified in the absence of DNA. Germline V CDR1 and CDR2: SGHRS, YFSETQ. This CDR3 has 15 amino acids. CDR3: CASSPGSGDLYEQYF.

V and J are TRBV30 and TRBJ2-3. The CDR3 has 15 amino acids. Germline loops: CDR1 GTSNPN, CDR2 SVGIG (reference sequence). CDR3 region: CAWRKRAVGTDTQYF.

The J gene is TRBJ2-4, the V gene TRBV9; the TCRdb call, TRBD1, lacks DNA for checking. Germline loops: CDR1 SGDLS, CDR2 YYNGEE. The CDR3 spans 19 residues. The CDR3 loop is CASSEADRGGPPAKNIQYF. The full variable domain, with the rest looked up from reference TRBV9 and TRBJ2-4, is DSGVTQTPKHLITATGQRVTLRCSPRSGDLSVYWYQQSLDQGLQFLIQYYNGEERAKGNILERFSAQQFPDLHSELNLSSLELGDSALYFCASSEADRGGPPAKNIQYFGAGTRLSVL.

CDR3 loop: CASSLEVRIGAFF. The V call is TRBV5-1, the J call TRBJ1-1. This CDR3 has 13 residues. Per germline, CDR1 SGHRS and CDR2 YFSETQ. Variable domain in full (rest from reference TRBV5-1 and TRBJ1-1): KAGVTQTPRYLIKTRGQQVTLSCSPISGHRSVSWYQQTPGQGLQFLFEYFSETQRNKGNFPGRFSGRQFSNSRSEMNVSTLELGDSALYLCASSLEVRIGAFFGQGTRLTVV.

The V and J genes are TRBV7-3 and TRBJ2-1; TCRdb indicates TRBD2, and absent DNA this call remains unverified. This CDR3 is 14 amino acids long. CDR1 is SGHTA and CDR2 is FQGTGA in the germline V gene. The CDR3 region is CASSGTSGSNEQFF.

V is TRBV9 and J is TRBJ2-7; without DNA, the TCRdb call of TRBD1 cannot be checked. The germline V gene encodes CDR1 SGDLS and CDR2 YYNGEE. The CDR3 contains 15 residues. The CDR3 here is CASSVSGTGVYEQYF.

V usage is TRBV6-5 and J usage is TRBJ1-2. The CDR3 spans 12 residues. The germline V gene encodes CDR1 MNHEY and CDR2 SVGAGI. The CDR3 loop reads CATFTVKSGYTF.

The chain joins TRBV29-1 to TRBJ1-3; there is no DNA to check the TCRdb D call of TRBD1. Germline CDR1 reads SQVTM; CDR2 reads ANQGSEA. The CDR3 extends over 14 amino acids. The CDR3 loop is CSALQASSGNTIYF.

The rearrangement joins TRBV6-5 to TRBJ1-6. The CDR3 consists of 12 residues. Germline V gives CDR1 MNHEY, CDR2 SVGAGI. CDR3 in amino acids: CASSWRDSPLHF.